The entry below describes one T cell receptor (beta chain). Its antigen is still unknown. A much larger clone differs from this one at a single base, so this may be a read error. Trimming removed 4 bases at V and 1 base at J, with 9 bases between. Germline values: CDR1 DFQATT, CDR2 SNEGSKA (reference sequence). The CDR3 is 13 residues long. These data belong to a study of identical twins. The study, taken as a whole, reports: Insertions were fewer in abundant cord blood beta clonotypes, whereas memory repertoires showed none of this pattern. Cross-sectional statistical analysis, not tracking of the same donors, underpinned the conclusions.

Healthy Caucasian donors formed the entire cohort. Using its own MiXCR run on the 5' RACE reads, TCRdb lists one record per CDR3 protein. The table has approximately 530,000 distinct CDR3 sequences, under 25% seen once; the top ten hold roughly 0.5%. The sample was also linked to a second study, of yellow fever vaccine responses in identical twins.

The chain has TRBV20-1 and TRBJ2-3; D remains unclear. The specimen was CD4+ T cells sorted from blood. The sequence came from a woman under 30 in good health. CDR3 sequence: CSATCGGTDTQYF. The CDR3 DNA reads as TGCAGTGCTACCTGCGGCGGCACAGATACGCAGTATTTT.